The 18 T cell receptor beta chains reported below all come from one sample, sequenced in a study of blood T cell repertoires in COVID-19. Using immunoSEQ multiplex PCR, the repertoire was profiled, and TCRdb retains in-frame clones only, with some absent. The repertoire consists of roughly 250,000 clones, with around 82% occurring once and the leading ten covering 0.85% to 1%. Sequenced input: peripheral blood. These receptors originate from a human donor with COVID-19, enrolled during active disease. The donor label of this sample is uncertain.

The CDR3 nucleotides read TGCGCCAGCAGTGTAGTGAACACTGAAGCTTTCTTT. The encoded protein is CASSVVNTEAFF. The chain couples TRBV10-2 to TRBJ1-1, with unresolved D. CDR1 is WSHSY and CDR2 is SAAADI in the germline V gene. CDR3 length: 12 amino acids. V dropped 4 bases and J dropped 0 bases, with 3 bases sitting between them.

The chain couples TRBV7-8 to TRBJ2-1, with 7 bases fitting TRBD2. J lost 9 bases, V lost 7 bases, and 15 bases had no gene match. CDR1 and CDR2 from the germline V gene are SGHVS and FQNEAQ. The CDR3 is 15 residues long. CDR3 sequence: CASKLRAGVLSEQFF. DNA for the CDR3: TGTGCCAGCAAGCTTAGGGCGGGAGTCTTGTCTGAGCAGTTCTTC.

The chain uses TRBV7-2 and TRBJ1-2; a possible D gene is TRBD1 (6 bases). V shed 5 bases and J shed 7 bases, with 17 bases lying between them. The V gene's germline CDR1 is SGHTA and CDR2 FQGNSA. This CDR3 has 14 amino acids. CDR3 sequence reads: CASSPGQQESGYTF. The CDR3, as DNA: TGTGCCAGCAGCCCTGGACAGCAAGAGAGTGGCTACACCTTC.

This chain's CDR3 is CASSLGGQGRDIQYF. The DNA of the CDR3 is TGTGCCAGCAGCTTGGGAGGACAGGGCCGGGACATTCAGTACTTC. The chain recombines TRBV5-4 with TRBJ2-4, with TRBD1 identical over 8 bases. Per the germline V gene, CDR1 is SGHNT and CDR2 is YYREEE (reference sequence). The CDR3 loop spans 15 amino acids. V trimming: 0 bases; J trimming: 8 bases; junction bases outside the gene matches: 7.

Turning to this clone: The junction departs from germline at one end; a sequencing error may be responsible. The gene calls are TRBV29-1 and TRBJ1-5, with 8 bases that match TRBD1. The length of the CDR3 is 12 residues. Germline CDR1 is SQVTM and CDR2 is ANQGSEA. The CDR3 region has the DNA TGCAGCGCCGGACAGGGTAATCGGCCCCAGCATTTT. Translating gives CSAGQGNRPQHF.

This clone was counted a few times. This chain uses TRBV4-1 with TRBJ1-1; no reliable D call. Deletions cut 0 bases from V and 8 bases from J, with 13 bases between. Germline CDR1 is MGHRA and CDR2 is YSYEKL. The CDR3 loop spans 14 amino acids. The CDR3 spells CASSQDRRYREAFF. Here the CDR3 DNA reads TGCGCCAGCAGCCAAGATAGGAGGTATAGAGAAGCTTTCTTT.

The V and J genes are TRBV7-2 and TRBJ2-7, with 7 bases matching TRBD2. The CDR3 sequence is 16 residues long. The V segment lost 2 bases and the J segment 5 bases; nucleotides outside the gene matches: 12. The germline CDR1 and CDR2 sequences are SGHTA and FQGNSA. The CDR3 protein is CASSLTAQRDVDEQYF. CDR3 nucleotides: TGTGCCAGCAGCTTAACGGCTCAGCGGGATGTGGACGAGCAGTACTTC.

V is TRBV27 and J is TRBJ2-7; D call uncertain. This CDR3 comprises 11 residues. CDR1 and CDR2 from the germline V gene are MNHEY and SMNVEV (reference sequence). Between the trimmed V and J ends, which lost 6 bases and 3 bases, there was a span of 6 bases. The CDR3 here is CASSFNYEQYF. The CDR3 DNA sequence: TGTGCCAGCAGCTTTAACTACGAGCAGTACTTC.

The V and J genes are TRBV7-3 and TRBJ1-2; TRBD1 might be the D (5 bases). Trimming shortened V by 5 bases and J by 4 bases, and 11 bases separated the two germline ends. Germline CDR1 and CDR2: SGHTA and FQGTGA. The CDR3 covers 13 residues. The CDR3 protein is CASSPFTGYGYTF. CDR3 nucleotide sequence: TGTGCCAGCAGCCCCTTTACAGGCTATGGCTACACCTTC. Filled out from reference TRBV7-3 and TRBJ1-2, the complete variable domain reads GAGVSQTPSNKVTEKGKYVELRCDPISGHTALYWYRQSLGQGPEFLIYFQGTGAADDSGLPNDRFFAVRPEGSVSTLKIQRTERGDSAVYLCASSPFTGYGYTFGSGTRLTVV.

A note on this clone: A read error may account for a junction end that differs from germline. V is TRBV6-5 and J is TRBJ1-2; 7 nucleotides align to TRBD1. Per germline, CDR1 MNHEY and CDR2 SVGAGI. The CDR3 is 14 amino acids. For the CDR3, the DNA is TGTGCCAGCACTTACCGGGACAGCCTCTATGGCTACACCTTC. Amino acid sequence: CASTYRDSLYGYTF.

The chain's CDR3 is CASIPLGGATEAFF. The CDR3, as DNA: TGTGCCAGCATTCCCTTAGGGGGGGCCACTGAAGCTTTCTTT. The rearrangement joins TRBV27 to TRBJ1-1; perhaps TRBD1 as D (6 bases). CDR3 length: 14 amino acids. Germline V lookup: CDR1 MNHEY, CDR2 SMNVEV (reference sequence). The V end lost 7 bases, the J end lost 4 bases, and 16 bases lay between the germline ends.

The chain joins TRBV7-2 to TRBJ1-2, with D possibly being TRBD1 (6 bases). Trimming took 6 bases from V and 3 from J, leaving 14 bases between them. Germline values: CDR1 SGHTA, CDR2 FQGNSA. The length of the CDR3 is 14 residues. The CDR3 nucleotides read TGTGCCAGCAGTCGTTCCCAGGGGCACTATGGCTACACCTTC. It yields the protein CASSRSQGHYGYTF.

The table lists this clone with a few counts. The rearrangement links TRBV5-1 to TRBJ1-5; possible D gene TRBD1, 6 bases. Trimming shortened V by 4 bases and J by 11 bases, and 13 bases separated the two germline ends. The germline V gene encodes CDR1 SGHRS and CDR2 YFSETQ. The CDR3 totals 12 residues. The CDR3 loop is CASSKDRETQHF. CDR3 nucleotide sequence: TGCGCCAGCAGCAAGGACAGAGAGACCCAGCATTTT.

The chain couples TRBV28 to TRBJ1-2; 8 positions match TRBD1. CDR3 length: 13 residues. Germline trimming cut 2 bases from V and 6 bases from J; bases unmatched to any gene: 2. Germline lookup yields CDR1 MDHEN and CDR2 SYDVKM. CDR3 in DNA: TGTGCCAGCAGTTTAGCGACAGGGGATGGCTACACCTTC. Protein: CASSLATGDGYTF.

The rearrangement uses TRBV7-8 and TRBJ2-1; TRBD2 is a possible D gene (5 bases). Germline CDR1 reads SGHVS; CDR2 reads FQNEAQ. The CDR3 is 15 amino acids. V gave up 5 bases and J gave up 0 bases, with 11 bases separating them. CDR3 residues: CASSPRESSYNEQFF. The CDR3 DNA sequence: TGTGCCAGCAGCCCCCGGGAAAGCTCCTACAATGAGCAGTTCTTC.

This CDR3 reads CASRPSQGYSGNTIYF. DNA of the CDR3: TGTGCCAGCAGGCCCTCACAGGGTTACTCTGGAAACACCATATATTTT. The rearrangement links TRBV28 to TRBJ1-3, with D perhaps matching TRBD1 (6 bases). Per the germline V gene, CDR1 is MDHEN and CDR2 is SYDVKM. V lost 6 bases to trimming and J lost 0 bases, with 15 bases between them. The CDR3 is made up of 16 amino acids.

The chain employs TRBV7-8 and TRBJ2-6; no reliable D call. The length of the CDR3 is 13 residues. Germline V gene sequence: CDR1 SGHVS, CDR2 FQNEAQ. The V gene lost 5 bases and the J gene lost 2 bases, with 4 bases spanning the gap. The CDR3 region is CASSRTGANVLTF. CDR3 coding DNA: TGTGCCAGCAGCCGTACTGGGGCCAACGTCCTGACTTTC. Using reference TRBV7-8 and TRBJ2-6 for the parts outside the CDR3, the full variable domain is GAGVSQSPRYKVAKRGQDVALRCDPISGHVSLFWYQQALGQGPEFLTYFQNEAQLDKSGLPSDRFFAERPEGSVSTLKIQRTQQEDSAVYLCASSRTGANVLTFGAGSRLTVL.

The chain combines TRBV19 with TRBJ1-2; no clear D. The V gene's germline CDR1 is LNHDA and CDR2 SQIVND (reference sequence). V lost 2 bases to trimming and J lost 5 bases, with 9 bases between them. The CDR3 is made up of 13 amino acids. CDR3 sequence (DNA): TGTGCCAGTAGTATAACCGGGGATTATGGCTACACCTTC. Translation: CASSITGDYGYTF.